The clone carrying this TCR beta chain occurred once. Other DNA sequences in this specimen translate into the identical CDR3. The sample is drawn from a study of shared clonotypes between healthy human individuals. Germline assignment: CDR1 SNHLY and CDR2 FYNNEI. The CDR3 is made up of 13 amino acids. The V and J ends lost 6 bases and 4 bases respectively, with 10 bases between them. Only in-frame clones appear in the TCRdb table, and some are missing; sequencing was by immunoSEQ multiplex PCR. Of some 2 million clones detected, 85% to 95% appear once; the ten largest clones hold about 0.13%. The source material was naive CD4+ T cells sorted from blood. Subset denoted: CD45RA+ positively selected. The TCR comes from a man aged 18 to 29 in good health. The chain combines TRBV2 with TRBJ1-5; the D is unclear. The DNA of the CDR3 is TGTGCCAGCAGCGGGCGGCTTAATCAGCCCCAGCATTTT. The encoded protein is CASSGRLNQPQHF.